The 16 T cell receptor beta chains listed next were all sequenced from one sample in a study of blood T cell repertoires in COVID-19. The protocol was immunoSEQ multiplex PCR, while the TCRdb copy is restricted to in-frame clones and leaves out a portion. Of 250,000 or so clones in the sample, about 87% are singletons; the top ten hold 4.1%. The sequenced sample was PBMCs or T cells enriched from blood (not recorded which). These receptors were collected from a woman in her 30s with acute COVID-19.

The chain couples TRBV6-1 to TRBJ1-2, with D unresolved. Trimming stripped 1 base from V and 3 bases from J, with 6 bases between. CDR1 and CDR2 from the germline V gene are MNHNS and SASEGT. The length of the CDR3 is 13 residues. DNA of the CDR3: TGTGCCAGCAGTGAAGGAGTTTACTATGGCTACACCTTC. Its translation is CASSEGVYYGYTF.

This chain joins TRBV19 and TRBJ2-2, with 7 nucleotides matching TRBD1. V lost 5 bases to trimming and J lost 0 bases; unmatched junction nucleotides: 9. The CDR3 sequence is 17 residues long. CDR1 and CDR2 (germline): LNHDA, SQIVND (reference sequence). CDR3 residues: CASSCCIGTANTGELFF. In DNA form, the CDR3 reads TGTGCCAGTAGTTGTTGTATAGGGACAGCGAACACCGGGGAGCTGTTTTTT.

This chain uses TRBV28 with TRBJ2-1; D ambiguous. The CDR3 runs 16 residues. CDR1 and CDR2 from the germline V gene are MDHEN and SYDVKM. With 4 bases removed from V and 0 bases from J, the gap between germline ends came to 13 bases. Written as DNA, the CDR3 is TGTGCCAGCAGTTCCAGACTCATTAGCTCCTACAATGAGCAGTTCTTC. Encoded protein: CASSSRLISSYNEQFF.

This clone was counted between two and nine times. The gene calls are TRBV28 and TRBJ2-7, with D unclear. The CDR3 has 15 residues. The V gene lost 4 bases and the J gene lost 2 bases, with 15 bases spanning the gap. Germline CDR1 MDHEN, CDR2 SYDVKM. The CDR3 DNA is TGTGCCAGCAGTTCCCCACAGACATGGGCCTACGAGCAGTACTTC. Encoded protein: CASSSPQTWAYEQYF. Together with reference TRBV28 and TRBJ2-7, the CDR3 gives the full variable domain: DVKVTQSSRYLVKRTGEKVFLECVQDMDHENMFWYRQDPGLGLRLIYFSYDVKMKEKGDIPEGYSVSREKKERFSLILESASTNQTSMYLCASSSPQTWAYEQYFGPGTRLTVT.

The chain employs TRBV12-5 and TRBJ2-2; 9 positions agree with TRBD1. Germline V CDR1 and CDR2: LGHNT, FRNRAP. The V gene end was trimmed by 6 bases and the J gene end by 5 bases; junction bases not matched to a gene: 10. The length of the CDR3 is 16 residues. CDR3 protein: CASGSEGQGGTGELFF. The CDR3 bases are TGTGCTAGTGGATCTGAGGGACAGGGCGGGACCGGGGAGCTGTTTTTT.

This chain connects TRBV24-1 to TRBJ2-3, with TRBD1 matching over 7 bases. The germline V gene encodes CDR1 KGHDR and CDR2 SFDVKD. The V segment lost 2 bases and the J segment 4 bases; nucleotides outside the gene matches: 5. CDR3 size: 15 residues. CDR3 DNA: TGTGCCACCAGTGATTGGACAGGAAGCGCAGATACGCAGTATTTT. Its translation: CATSDWTGSADTQYF.

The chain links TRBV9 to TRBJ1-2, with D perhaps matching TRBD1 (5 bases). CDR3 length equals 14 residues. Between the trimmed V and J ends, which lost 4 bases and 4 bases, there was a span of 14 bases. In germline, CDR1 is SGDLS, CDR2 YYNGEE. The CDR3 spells CASSPQTGLYGYTF. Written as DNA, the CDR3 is TGTGCCAGCAGCCCCCAGACGGGACTCTATGGCTACACCTTC.

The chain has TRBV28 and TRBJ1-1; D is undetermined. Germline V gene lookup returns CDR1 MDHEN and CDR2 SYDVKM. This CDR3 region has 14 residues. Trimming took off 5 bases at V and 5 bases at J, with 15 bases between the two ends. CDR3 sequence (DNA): TGTGCCAGCAGTCCCGGGAGGGCGCGTACTGAAGCTTTCTTT. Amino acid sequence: CASSPGRARTEAFF.

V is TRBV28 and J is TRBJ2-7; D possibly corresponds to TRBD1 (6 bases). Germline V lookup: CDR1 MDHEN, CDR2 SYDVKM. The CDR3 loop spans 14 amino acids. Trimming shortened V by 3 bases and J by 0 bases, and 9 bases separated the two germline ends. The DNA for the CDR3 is TGTGCCAGCAGTTTGACAGGTAACTCCTACGAGCAGTACTTC. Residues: CASSLTGNSYEQYF.

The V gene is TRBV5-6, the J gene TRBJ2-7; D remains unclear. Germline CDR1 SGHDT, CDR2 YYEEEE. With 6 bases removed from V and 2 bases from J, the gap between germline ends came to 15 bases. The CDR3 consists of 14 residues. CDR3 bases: TGTGCCAGCATCCGACGGAGCAGTGCCTACGAGCAGTACTTC. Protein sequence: CASIRRSSAYEQYF. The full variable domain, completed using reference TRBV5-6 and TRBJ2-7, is DAGVTQSPTHLIKTRGQQVTLRCSPKSGHDTVSWYQQALGQGPQFIFQYYEEEERQRGNFPDRFSGHQFPNYSSELNVNALLLGDSALYLCASIRRSSAYEQYFGPGTRLTVT.

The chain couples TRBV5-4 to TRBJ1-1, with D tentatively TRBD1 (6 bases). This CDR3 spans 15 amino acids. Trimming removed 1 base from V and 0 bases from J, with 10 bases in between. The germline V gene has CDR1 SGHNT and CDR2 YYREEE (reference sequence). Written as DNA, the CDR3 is TGTGCCAGCAGCTTGAACGGACAGTTGAACACTGAAGCTTTCTTT. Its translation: CASSLNGQLNTEAFF.

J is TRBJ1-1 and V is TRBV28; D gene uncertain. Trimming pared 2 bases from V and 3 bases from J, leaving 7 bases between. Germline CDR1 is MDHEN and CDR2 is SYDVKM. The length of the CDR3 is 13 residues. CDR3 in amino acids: CASSLAEDTEAFF. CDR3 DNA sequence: TGTGCCAGCAGTTTAGCTGAGGACACTGAAGCTTTCTTT.

CDR3 in DNA: TGTGCCAGCAGCTTAGGTGCGGGAAACACCATATATTTT. Its protein is CASSLGAGNTIYF. V usage is TRBV7-9 and J usage is TRBJ1-3; D unclear. V lost 1 base and J lost 4, with 5 bases in between. CDR3 size: 13 residues. Per the germline V gene, CDR1 is SEHNR and CDR2 is FQNEAQ (reference sequence). The variable domain in full, with the rest retrieved from reference TRBV7-9 and TRBJ1-3, is DTGVSQNPRHKITKRGQNVTFRCDPISEHNRLYWYRQTLGQGPEFLTYFQNEAQLEKSRLLSDRFSAERPKGSFSTLEIQRTEQGDSAMYLCASSLGAGNTIYFGEGSWLTVV.

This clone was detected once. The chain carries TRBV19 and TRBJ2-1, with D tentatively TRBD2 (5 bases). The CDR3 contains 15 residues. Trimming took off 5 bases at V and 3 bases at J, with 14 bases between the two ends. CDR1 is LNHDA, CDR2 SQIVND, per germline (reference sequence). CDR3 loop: CASSDGLEDYNEQFF. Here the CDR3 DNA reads TGTGCCAGTAGTGATGGACTGGAAGACTACAATGAGCAGTTCTTC.

CDR3 sequence reads: CASSESWGSGNIQYF. In DNA, the CDR3 is TGCGCCAGCAGTGAGAGTTGGGGGAGCGGGAACATTCAGTACTTC. The rearrangement uses TRBV10-2 and TRBJ2-4, with TRBD2 as a possible D gene (6 bases). V was clipped by 2 bases and J by 7 bases, with 15 bases between them. The V gene's germline CDR1 is WSHSY and CDR2 SAAADI. CDR3 length equals 15 residues.

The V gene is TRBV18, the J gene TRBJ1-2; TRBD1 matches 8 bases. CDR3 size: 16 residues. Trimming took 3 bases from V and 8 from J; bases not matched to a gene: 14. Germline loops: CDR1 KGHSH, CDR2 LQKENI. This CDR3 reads CASSPEGLRGRRGYTF. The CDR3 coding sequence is TGTGCCAGCTCACCGGAAGGACTCAGGGGGCGAAGGGGCTACACCTTC. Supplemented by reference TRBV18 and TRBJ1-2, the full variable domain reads NAGVMQNPRHLVRRRGQEARLRCSPMKGHSHVYWYRQLPEEGLKFMVYLQKENIIDESGMPKERFSAEFPKEGPSILRIQQVVRGDSAAYFCASSPEGLRGRRGYTFGSGTRLTVV.